This TCR beta chain was sequenced in a study of T cell clonotyping in hematopoietic cell transplantation. The CDR3 consists of 13 residues. Germline V CDR1 and CDR2: SNHLY, FYNNEI. The V gene lost 7 bases and the J gene lost 0 bases, with 7 bases spanning the gap. Clones were read by immunoSEQ multiplex PCR, and TCRdb kept only the in-frame ones, dropping some. The sample lists 75,000 to 95,000 clones; almost 97% were seen once. The time point here: recipient sample about 28 days before transplant, after cytoreduction. The origin of this receptor is a woman aged 50 to 65 with acute myeloid leukemia. Some clones in this sample may be carry-over from other donors' samples. This sample comprised peripheral blood mononuclear cells, obtained before stem cell transplant. The chain combines TRBV2 with TRBJ1-5; no firm D call. The CDR3, as DNA: TGTGCCAGCACCCGGTATAGCAATCAGCCCCAGCATTTT. Protein sequence: CASTRYSNQPQHF.